The 3 T cell receptor beta chains given below trace back to one sample, sequenced in a study of vaccination and CD4 T cells after COVID-19. These TCRs' antigens remain unknown. The Oncomine TCR Beta short-read assay sequenced DNA from cultured CD4+ T cells. TCRdb analysed the PCR reads with MiXCR anew, one entry per CDR3 protein. The table records 15,000 to 20,000 distinct CDR3 sequences, roughly 59% of them present only once. Specified treatment: approximately 9-day PBMC culture with coronavirus spike peptide pools or control peptides (ViraFEST assay). Source material: CD4+ T cells from blood, cultured in vitro. The receptors here all came from a human donor who had recovered from COVID-19.

The V gene is TRBV30, the J gene TRBJ2-5, with a possible D match to TRBD2 (5 bases). Germline V lookup: CDR1 GTSNPN, CDR2 SVGIG (reference sequence). Trimming shortened V by 5 bases and J by 0 bases, and 7 bases separated the two germline ends. The CDR3 is made up of 12 amino acids. CDR3 protein: CAWGENQETQYF. The DNA for the CDR3 is TGTGCCTGGGGGGAGAACCAAGAGACCCAGTACTTC.

The rearrangement uses TRBV20-1 and TRBJ2-7; the match to TRBD2 covers 14 bases. Germline CDR1 and CDR2: DFQATT and SNEGSKA (reference sequence). The CDR3 sequence is 15 residues long. With V trimmed by 6 bases and J by 3 bases, 7 bases remained unmatched. For the CDR3, the DNA is TGCAGTGCGCCGGCCGGGACTAGCGGGAGCTACGAGCAGTACTTC. It translates to CSAPAGTSGSYEQYF.

The chain joins TRBV7-3 to TRBJ2-1; 9 bases are shared with TRBD2. V trimming: 2 bases; J trimming: 8 bases; junction bases outside the gene matches: 10. CDR3 size: 16 residues. Looked up from germline, CDR1 is SGHTA and CDR2 is FQGTGA. DNA of the CDR3: TGTGCCAGCAGCTTATCCCTAGCGGGAACTCGGGATGAGCAGTTCTTC. Its protein is CASSLSLAGTRDEQFF.